This T cell receptor beta chain was sequenced for a study of beta chain features in type 1 diabetes. About the study: All samples combined gave around 100,000,000 sorted cells for examination. General observations from the study: All four CD4+ subsets of Type 1 diabetes patients contained TCRB CDR3s that were moderately but significantly shorter. The naive, central memory and Treg TCRB repertoires showed an apparent similarity that was greater among patients than among healthy donors.

Details on this clone: The antigen is undetermined.

The investigators reverse transcribed all of the isolated RNA, so they sequenced expressed TCRB transcripts. Sequenced naive, central memory and regulatory T cell samples produced an average of about 3.57 million reads. Generated by immunoSEQ multiplex PCR, the TCRdb table keeps only in-frame clones and is missing some. The repertoire holds around 310,000 clones, with around 10% as singletons. Sequenced input: naive CD4+ T cells from blood. The source is a woman aged 30 to 39 in good health.

The DNA for the CDR3 is TGTGCCTGGAGTGGGGGGGTTGATCAGCCCCAGCATTTT. It is translated as CAWSGGVDQPQHF. The rearrangement uses TRBV30 and TRBJ1-5, with D possibly being TRBD1 (5 bases). The CDR3 runs to 13 residues. The ends were cut back, 1 base at V and 5 bases at J, with 9 bases in the middle. Looked up from germline, CDR1 is GTSNPN and CDR2 is SVGIG (reference sequence). The full variable domain, completed using reference TRBV30 and TRBJ1-5, is SQTIHQWPATLVQPVGSPLSLECTVEGTSNPNLYWYRQAAGRGLQLLFYSVGIGQISSEVPQNLSASRPQDRQFILSSKKLLLSDSGFYLCAWSGGVDQPQHFGDGTRLSIL.